This T cell receptor (beta chain) emerged from a study of human T cells and chemical hapten exposure. Study-wide context: Per-sample TCR yields varied mainly from small pooled library volume differences.

This clonotype was counted a few times. One entry per CDR3 protein, called by TCRdb with MiXCR from the RACE reads. The repertoire includes about 80,000 distinct CDR3 sequences, around 15% of them detected once, and about 4.9% sits in the top ten. The germline gives CDR1 MGHRA, CDR2 YSYEKL. Trimming pared 1 base from V and 0 bases from J, leaving 10 bases between. This CDR3 is 16 amino acids long. Stated time point: pre-sensitization, week 0. The treatment here: therapeutic diphenylcyclopropenone sensitization with weekly scalp DPC. The clonotype comes from a woman between 50 and 59 years old with alopecia areata. Some clones in this sample may be carry-over from other donors' samples. This sample comprised whole blood, obtained in connection with sensitization to the hapten diphenylcyclopropenone (DPC). This chain links TRBV4-1 with TRBJ2-1; no firm D call. CDR3 coding DNA: TGCGCCAGCAGCCAAGTGAACCTCGTCTCCTACAATGAGCAGTTCTTC. It encodes CASSQVNLVSYNEQFF.